This T cell receptor (beta chain) is drawn from a study of OX40 agonist ivuxolimab in advanced cancers. About the research overall: Intravenous ivuxolimab was administered to patients every 2 weeks at 0.01 to 10 mg/kg. Having had anti-PD-1, anti-PD-L1 or anti-CTLA-4 therapy before was allowed, and roughly 40% had some. Study-level results: The study observed clonal expansion of CD4+ and CD8+ blood T cells by week 6 at 0.1 to 3.0 mg/kg.

Turning to this clone: The antigen remains unidentified.

Germline V CDR1 and CDR2: SEHNR, FQNEAQ (reference sequence). V was clipped by 1 base and J by 0 bases, with 11 bases between them. The CDR3 has 16 residues. Sequenced by immunoSEQ multiplex PCR; TCRdb stores in-frame clones only, minus some. The repertoire has more than 20,000 clones, approximately 82% of them found once; the top ten carry 30% to 40%. The chain employs TRBV7-9 and TRBJ2-3; D unresolved. The TCR sequence derives from an adult with an advanced solid tumor such as melanoma, head and neck, liver or kidney cancer. The sequences come from CD4+ or CD8+ T cells sorted from blood, collected in a trial of the OX40 agonist ivuxolimab. The chain's CDR3 is CASSLVELYSTDTQYF. The CDR3 DNA follows: TGTGCCAGCAGCTTAGTTGAGCTTTACAGCACAGATACGCAGTATTTT. Variable domain in full (rest from reference TRBV7-9 and TRBJ2-3): DTGVSQNPRHKITKRGQNVTFRCDPISEHNRLYWYRQTLGQGPEFLTYFQNEAQLEKSRLLSDRFSAERPKGSFSTLEIQRTEQGDSAMYLCASSLVELYSTDTQYFGPGTRLTVL.